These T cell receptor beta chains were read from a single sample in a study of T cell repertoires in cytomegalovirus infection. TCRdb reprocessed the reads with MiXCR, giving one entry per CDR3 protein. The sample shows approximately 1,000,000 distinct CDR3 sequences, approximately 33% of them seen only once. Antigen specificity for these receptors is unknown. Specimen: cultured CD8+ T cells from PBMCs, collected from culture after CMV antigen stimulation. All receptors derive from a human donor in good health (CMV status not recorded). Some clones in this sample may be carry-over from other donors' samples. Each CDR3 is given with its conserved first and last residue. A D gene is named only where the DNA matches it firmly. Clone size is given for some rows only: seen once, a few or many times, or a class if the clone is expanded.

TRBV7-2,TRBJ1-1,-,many,CASSLFGRGTEAFF,TGTGCCAGCAGCTTATTTGGCAGGGGTACTGAAGCTTTCTTT
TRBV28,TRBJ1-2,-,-,CASRNTRTETPANYGYTF,TGTGCCAGCAGGAACACCCGGACGGAAACTCCAGCTAACTATGGCTACACCTTC
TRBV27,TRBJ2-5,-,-,CASRFLSDETQYF,TGTGCCAGCAGATTCCTTAGTGATGAGACCCAGTACTTC
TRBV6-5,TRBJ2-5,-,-,CASSAIGGQETQYF,TGTGCCAGCAGCGCTATCGGGGGACAAGAGACCCAGTACTTC
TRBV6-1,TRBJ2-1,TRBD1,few,CASSDFGQGAYNEQFF,TGTGCCAGCAGTGATTTCGGACAGGGGGCATACAATGAGCAGTTCTTC
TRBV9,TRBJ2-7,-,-,CVSSVGPDEQYF,TGTGTCAGCAGCGTAGGTCCTGACGAGCAGTACTTC
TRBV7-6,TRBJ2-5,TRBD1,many,CASSLGQGAPQETQYF,TGTGCCAGCAGCTTAGGACAGGGGGCGCCCCAGGAGACCCAGTACTTC
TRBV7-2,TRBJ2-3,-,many,CASSLGGPRSTDTQYF,TGTGCCAGCAGCTTGGGGGGGCCCCGTAGCACAGATACGCAGTATTTT
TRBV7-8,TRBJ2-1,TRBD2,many,CASNLAGGLDEQFF,TGTGCCAGCAACCTAGCGGGGGGGCTTGATGAGCAGTTCTTC
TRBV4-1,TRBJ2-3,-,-,CASSRPQDLSTDTQYF,TGTGCCAGCAGCCGCCCCCAGGACCTAAGCACAGATACGCAGTATTTT
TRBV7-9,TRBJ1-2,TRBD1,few,CASRLGTAINYGYTF,TGTGCCAGCCGACTCGGGACAGCTATTAACTATGGCTACACCTTC
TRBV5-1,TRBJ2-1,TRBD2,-,CASSLALAGGRYNEQFF,TGCGCCAGCAGCTTGGCCCTAGCGGGGGGGCGCTACAATGAGCAGTTCTTC
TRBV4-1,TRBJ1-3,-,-,CASSQVSALSGNTIYF,TGCGCCAGCAGCCAAGTATCGGCGCTCTCTGGAAACACCATATATTTT
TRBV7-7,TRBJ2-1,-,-,CASSLTGTPNEQFF,TGTGCTAGCAGCTTAACCGGAACCCCCAATGAGCAGTTCTTC
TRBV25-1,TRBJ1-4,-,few,CASSVGTGNEKLFF,TGTGCCAGCAGTGTCGGGACTGGGAATGAAAAACTGTTTTTT
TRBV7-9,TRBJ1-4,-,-,CASTNPRDGGAKLFF,TGTGCCAGCACCAACCCCCGGGACGGAGGAGCAAAACTGTTTTTT
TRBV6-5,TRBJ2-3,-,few,CASSYSGLVEDTQYF,TGTGCCAGCAGTTACTCTGGGCTAGTCGAGGATACGCAGTATTTT
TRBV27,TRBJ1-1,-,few,CASSLTGLSEAFF,TGTGCCAGCAGTTTAACAGGATTATCTGAAGCTTTCTTT
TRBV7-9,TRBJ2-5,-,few,CASSSGHEQETQYF,TGTGCCAGCAGCAGCGGTCACGAACAAGAGACCCAGTACTTC
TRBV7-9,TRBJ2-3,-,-,CASSSTFLINSTDTQYF,TGTGCCAGCAGCTCGACCTTCCTGATCAACAGCACAGATACGCAGTATTTT
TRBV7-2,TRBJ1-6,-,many,CASSRDGLSHSPLHF,TGTGCCAGCAGCCGGGACGGCCTCTCCCACTCACCCCTCCACTTT
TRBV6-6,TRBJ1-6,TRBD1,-,CASSSPRDSDSPLHF,TGTGCCAGCAGTTCCCCCCGGGACAGCGATTCACCCCTCCACTTT
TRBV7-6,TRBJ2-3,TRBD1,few,CASSSLGTAFTDTQYF,TGTGCCAGCAGCTCCTTAGGGACAGCCTTCACAGATACGCAGTATTTT
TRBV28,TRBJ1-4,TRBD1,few,CASSPGQGWNEKLFF,TGTGCCAGCAGTCCTGGACAGGGATGGAATGAAAAACTGTTTTTT
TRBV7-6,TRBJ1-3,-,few,CASSSRREAGNTIYF,TGTGCCAGCAGTTCTAGGAGGGAGGCTGGAAACACCATATATTTT
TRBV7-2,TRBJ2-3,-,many,CASSLDRSEADTQYF,TGTGCCAGCAGCTTAGATCGCTCGGAGGCAGATACGCAGTATTTT
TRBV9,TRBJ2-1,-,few,CASSPTTQGTYNEQFF,TGTGCCAGCAGCCCCACTACCCAGGGCACCTACAATGAGCAGTTCTTC
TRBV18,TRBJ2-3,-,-,CASSPPGPATDTQYF,TGTGCCAGCTCACCACCGGGCCCAGCCACAGATACGCAGTATTTT
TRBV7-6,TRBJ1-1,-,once,CVSTLVVGDTEAFF,TGTGTCAGCACCTTAGTCGTTGGGGACACTGAAGCTTTCTTT
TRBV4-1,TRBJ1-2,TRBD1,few,CASSQETGVANYGYTF,TGCGCCAGCAGCCAAGAGACAGGGGTAGCTAACTATGGCTACACCTTC
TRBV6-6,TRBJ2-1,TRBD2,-,CASSVGLAAYNEQFF,TGTGCCAGCAGTGTAGGACTAGCGGCCTACAATGAGCAGTTCTTC
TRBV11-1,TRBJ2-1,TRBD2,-,CASSLGAGGVYNEQFF,TGTGCCAGCAGCTTAGGGGCGGGGGGGGTCTACAATGAGCAGTTCTTC
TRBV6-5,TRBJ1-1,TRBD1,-,CASSYSYDRDWNTEAFF,TGTGCCAGCAGTTACTCGTATGACAGGGATTGGAACACTGAAGCTTTCTTT
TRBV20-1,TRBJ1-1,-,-,CSAYPDYYEEAFF,TGCAGTGCTTATCCGGACTACTACGAGGAAGCTTTCTTT
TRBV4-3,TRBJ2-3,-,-,CASSQESRGTDTQYF,TGCGCCAGCAGCCAAGAGTCCAGGGGCACAGATACGCAGTATTTT
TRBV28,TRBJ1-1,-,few,CASSHKGDGVTEAFF,TGTGCCAGCAGCCACAAAGGGGATGGGGTTACTGAAGCTTTCTTT
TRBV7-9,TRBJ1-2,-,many,CASSLGKTHYGYTF,TGTGCCAGCAGCTTAGGGAAAACCCACTATGGCTACACCTTC
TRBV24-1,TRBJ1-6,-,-,CATSVGGNSPLHF,TGTGCCACCAGTGTCGGCGGTAATTCACCCCTCCACTTT
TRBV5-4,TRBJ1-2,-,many,CASSFRGPDGYTF,TGTGCCAGCAGCTTTAGGGGCCCCGATGGCTACACCTTC
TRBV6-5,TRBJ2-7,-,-,CASSDRGTHPTYEQYF,TGTGCCAGCAGCGACCGGGGGACGCATCCTACCTACGAGCAGTACTTC
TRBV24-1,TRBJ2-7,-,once,CATSDRDGDQYF,TGTGCCACCAGTGACAGGGACGGTGATCAGTACTTC
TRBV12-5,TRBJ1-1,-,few,CASGFDRNTEAFF,TGTGCTAGTGGTTTCGACAGGAACACTGAAGCTTTCTTT
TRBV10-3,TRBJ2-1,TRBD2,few,CAISAELAGGTSYNEQFF,TGTGCCATCAGTGCTGAACTAGCGGGGGGCACTTCCTACAATGAGCAGTTCTTC
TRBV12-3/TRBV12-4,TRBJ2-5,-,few,CASSLGLQLEQETQYF,TGTGCCAGCAGTTTAGGGTTACAGCTCGAGCAAGAGACCCAGTACTTC
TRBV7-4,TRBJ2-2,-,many,CASSPVRDTGELFF,TGTGCCAGCAGCCCCGTCAGGGACACCGGGGAGCTGTTTTTT
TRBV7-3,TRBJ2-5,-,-,CASSPGRSGQETQYF,TGTGCCAGCAGCCCCGGGCGGTCGGGACAAGAGACCCAGTACTTC
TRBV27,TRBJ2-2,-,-,CASSLNPGLDYGTGELFF,TGTGCCAGCAGTTTAAATCCGGGCCTAGATTATGGCACCGGGGAGCTGTTTTTT
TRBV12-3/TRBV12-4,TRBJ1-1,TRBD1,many,CASSLGQGSTEAFF,TGTGCCAGCAGCTTAGGACAGGGTAGTACTGAAGCTTTCTTT
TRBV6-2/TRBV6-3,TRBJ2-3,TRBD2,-,CASSYPTSGSTDTQYF,TGTGCCAGCAGTTACCCGACTAGCGGGAGCACAGATACGCAGTATTTT
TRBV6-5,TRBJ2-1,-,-,CASSWEGVPYNEQFF,TGTGCCAGCAGTTGGGAGGGGGTCCCCTACAATGAGCAGTTCTTC
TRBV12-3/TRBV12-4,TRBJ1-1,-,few,CASSRQVMGTDTEAFF,TGTGCCAGCAGTCGACAGGTGATGGGAACGGACACTGAAGCTTTCTTT
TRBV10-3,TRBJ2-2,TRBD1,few,CAINRIPRTGANTGELFF,TGTGCCATCAACAGAATACCGAGGACAGGGGCGAACACCGGGGAGCTGTTTTTT